Described below is a single TCR beta chain sequence and its context. The CDR3 covers 17 residues. The ends were cut back, 0 bases at V and 3 bases at J, with 18 bases in the middle. From germline, CDR1 is LGHNT and CDR2 FRNRAP. The sample is drawn from a study of control samples from healthy donors and cancer patients. TCRdb's copy holds only in-frame clones and misses some; the assay was immunoSEQ multiplex PCR. The sample lists around 100,000 clones, just over 85% occurring once. The sample comprised blood. This clonotype was obtained from a man aged 30 to 45 in good health. The chain carries TRBV12-5 and TRBJ2-7; no firm D call. The CDR3 spells CASGLVVSWVEGYEQYF. The CDR3 DNA is TGTGCTAGTGGTTTGGTAGTTTCCTGGGTAGAAGGCTACGAGCAGTACTTC.